This passage covers 31 T cell receptor beta chains from one sample sequenced in a study of blood T cell repertoires in COVID-19. The repertoire was sequenced with immunoSEQ multiplex PCR; TCRdb's copy has only in-frame clones and lacks some. Of a few hundred thousand clones in the sample, roughly 88% were seen once. Sequencing was done on a sample of peripheral blood. These receptors came from a woman in her 30s with active or convalescent COVID-19.

The chain links TRBV6-5 to TRBJ1-2; maybe TRBD1 (6 bases). V was trimmed by 4 bases and J by 8 bases, leaving 14 bases between them. Germline V gene data show CDR1 as MNHEY and CDR2 as SVGAGI. CDR3 length: 13 residues. The CDR3 DNA reads TGTGCCAGCAGTTCTACAGGGTTGAGCGGCTACACCTTC. Amino acid sequence: CASSSTGLSGYTF.

The rearrangement links TRBV5-6 to TRBJ2-2, with 9 bases matching TRBD1. CDR1 is SGHDT and CDR2 is YYEEEE in the germline V gene. Losses at the gene ends were 0 bases for V and 3 bases for J; bases not matched to a gene: 9. There are 18 residues in the CDR3. The CDR3 bases are TGTGCCAGCAGCTTGGAAAAATTCCGGGACAGGGACACCGGGGAGCTGTTTTTT. It translates to CASSLEKFRDRDTGELFF.

V is TRBV5-5 and J is TRBJ1-4, with unresolved D. The CDR3 loop spans 15 amino acids. Germline V gives CDR1 SGHKS, CDR2 YYEKEE (reference sequence). Between the trimmed V and J ends, which lost 4 bases and 3 bases, there was a span of 13 bases. The CDR3 loop is CASSPGIKANEKLFF. The CDR3 DNA reads as TGTGCCAGCAGCCCCGGGATAAAGGCTAATGAAAAACTGTTTTTT.

The CDR3 reads CASSLAGREEAFF. The CDR3 region has the DNA TGCGCCAGCAGCTTGGCCGGGAGGGAGGAAGCTTTCTTT. This chain connects TRBV5-1 to TRBJ1-1; D is unresolved. CDR3 length equals 13 residues. The V end was cut by 0 bases, the J end by 8 bases, with 11 bases between. The V gene's germline CDR1 is SGHRS and CDR2 YFSETQ.

V is TRBV5-4 and J is TRBJ2-3; the D gene is possibly TRBD1 (5 bases). V was pared by 1 base and J by 4 bases, with 7 bases between. Germline CDR1 and CDR2: SGHNT and YYREEE (reference sequence). This CDR3 spans 13 amino acids. The DNA of the CDR3 is TGTGCCAGCAGCTTGAAAGGGGCAGATACGCAGTATTTT. Its translation is CASSLKGADTQYF. Combining the CDR3 with reference TRBV5-4 and TRBJ2-3 gives the whole variable domain ETGVTQSPTHLIKTRGQQVTLRCSSQSGHNTVSWYQQALGQGPQFIFQYYREEENGRGNFPPRFSGLQFPNYSSELNVNALELDDSALYLCASSLKGADTQYFGPGTRLTVL.

This clone was seen once. This chain uses TRBV2 with TRBJ1-5; D is uncertain. In germline, CDR1 is SNHLY, CDR2 FYNNEI. CDR3 length: 13 amino acids. V was cut by 7 bases and J by 4 bases, with 11 bases left in between. The CDR3 here is CASKTTENQPQHF. The DNA for the CDR3 is TGTGCCAGCAAAACGACGGAGAATCAGCCCCAGCATTTT.

The rearrangement uses TRBV4-2 and TRBJ2-7; D might be TRBD2 (6 bases). Trimming took off 1 base at V and 2 bases at J, with 9 bases between the two ends. CDR1 LGHNA and CDR2 YNFKEQ come from the germline V gene. The CDR3 is 14 amino acids. The CDR3 DNA is TGTGCCAGCAGCCAAGGTAGCGGAGCCTACGAGCAGTACTTC. This gives the protein CASSQGSGAYEQYF.

The chain is built from TRBV14 and TRBJ1-6; tentative D call: TRBD1 (6 bases). The germline V gene encodes CDR1 SGHDN and CDR2 FVKESK. The V gene lost 2 bases and the J gene lost 10 bases, with 21 bases spanning the gap. The CDR3 runs 17 residues. CDR3: CASSQNWGGPFGSPLHF. The CDR3 coding sequence is TGTGCCAGCAGCCAAAATTGGGGGGGCCCCTTTGGGTCACCCCTCCACTTT. Complete variable domain (other parts from reference TRBV14 and TRBJ1-6): EAGVTQFPSHSVIEKGQTVTLRCDPISGHDNLYWYRRVMGKEIKFLLHFVKESKQDESGMPNNRFLAERTGGTYSTLKVQPAELEDSGVYFCASSQNWGGPFGSPLHFGNGTRLTVT.

This clone was recorded only once. The chain uses TRBV5-6 and TRBJ2-5; D remains ambiguous. Germline V gene data show CDR1 as SGHDT and CDR2 as YYEEEE. Trimming removed 0 bases from V and 7 bases from J, with 4 bases in between. The CDR3 loop spans 11 amino acids. Here the CDR3 DNA reads TGTGCCAGCAGCTTGGGCGTGACCCAGTACTTC. Translation: CASSLGVTQYF.

V usage is TRBV7-8 and J usage is TRBJ2-5; 9 bases match TRBD2. The germline gives CDR1 SGHVS, CDR2 FQNEAQ. This CDR3 spans 17 amino acids. V shed 2 bases, J shed 3 bases, and the junction held 10 bases outside the gene matches. The DNA of the CDR3 is TGTGCCAGCAGCTTATGGGCGCGCGGGGGGGCGGAAGAGACCCAGTACTTC. Its protein product is CASSLWARGGAEETQYF.

The V gene is TRBV7-2, the J gene TRBJ1-2; D may be TRBD1 (5 bases). V gave up 2 bases and J gave up 2 bases, with 12 bases separating them. Per the germline V gene, CDR1 is SGHTA and CDR2 is FQGNSA. The CDR3 consists of 15 residues. The CDR3 nucleotides are TGTGCCAGCAGCTTATTCCAAGGGGCCAACTATGGCTACACCTTC. Protein product: CASSLFQGANYGYTF.

CDR3 sequence (DNA): TGTGCCAGCAGCAAGATTAGACTAGCGGGGGGCCCCATACAAGAGACCCAGTACTTC. Its translation is CASSKIRLAGGPIQETQYF. The genes are TRBV21-1 and TRBJ2-5; the table's D gene call, TRBD2, was not cross checked with the DNA. TRBV21-1 represents a pseudogene. The length of the CDR3 is 19 residues.

Comments on this clone: This specimen includes other DNA sequences encoding the same CDR3. The CDR3 nucleotides are TGTGCCAGCAGTCCGGGACAGAACACCGGGGAGCTGTTTTTT. Protein product: CASSPGQNTGELFF. This chain links TRBV6-5 with TRBJ2-2, with D perhaps matching TRBD1 (6 bases). The CDR3 covers 14 residues. V was clipped by 5 bases and J by 1 base, with 8 bases between them. Germline values: CDR1 MNHEY, CDR2 SVGAGI.

The chain employs TRBV6-4 and TRBJ2-3; 9 nucleotides agree with TRBD1. The CDR3 extends over 14 amino acids. Per the germline V gene, CDR1 is MRHNA and CDR2 is SNTAGT. Trimming took 5 bases from V and 9 from J; bases not matched to a gene: 9. CDR3 loop: CASSPQRGTGTQYF. In nucleotides, the CDR3 is TGTGCCAGCAGTCCACAACGCGGGACAGGGACGCAGTATTTT.

This clone was counted between two and nine times. J is TRBJ1-2 and V is TRBV30; TRBD1 agrees at 8 bases. The V gene end was trimmed by 7 bases and the J gene end by 5 bases; junction bases not matched to a gene: 9. Per germline, CDR1 GTSNPN and CDR2 SVGIG (reference sequence). The length of the CDR3 is 13 residues. The DNA for the CDR3 is TGTGCCTTCAACAGGGGGGGGAGTTATGGCTACACCTTC. This gives the protein CAFNRGGSYGYTF.

Regarding this clone: This same CDR3 is encoded by further DNA sequences in the sample. V usage is TRBV5-1 and J usage is TRBJ1-4; D not resolved. This CDR3 is 15 amino acids long. The V gene's germline CDR1 is SGHRS and CDR2 YFSETQ. Trimming shortened V by 0 bases and J by 0 bases, and 6 bases separated the two germline ends. The CDR3 loop reads CASSLGRATNEKLFF. CDR3 bases: TGCGCCAGCAGCTTGGGCCGGGCAACTAATGAAAAACTGTTTTTT.

About this clone: The sample holds other DNA sequences that translate to the same CDR3. The chain has TRBV6-5 and TRBJ1-6, with TRBD1 matching over 11 bases. This CDR3 is built from 15 residues. Germline assignment: CDR1 MNHEY and CDR2 SVGAGI. The ends lost 0 bases at V and 10 bases at J; junction bases unmatched: 2. The DNA of the CDR3 is TGTGCCAGCAGTTACTCGGGACAGGGGGGATCACCCCTCCACTTT. Amino acids: CASSYSGQGGSPLHF.

The genes are TRBV4-2 and TRBJ2-1, with 8 bases identical to TRBD2. Germline V lookup: CDR1 LGHNA, CDR2 YNFKEQ. V was pared by 6 bases and J by 1 base, with 5 bases of the junction left unmatched. CDR3 length: 15 residues. CDR3 sequence reads: CASSEPSGSYNEQFF. CDR3 nucleotide sequence: TGTGCCAGCAGTGAACCTAGCGGGTCCTACAATGAGCAGTTCTTC.

This clone was picked up a small number of times. J is TRBJ1-1 and V is TRBV7-3; the D gene is possibly TRBD1 (5 bases). V was cut by 3 bases and J by 1 base, with 9 bases left in between. CDR3 length: 14 residues. The germline CDR1 and CDR2 sequences are SGHTA and FQGTGA. The CDR3 protein is CASSLLGGNTEAFF. DNA for the CDR3: TGTGCCAGCAGCTTGTTGGGGGGGAACACTGAAGCTTTCTTT.

The chain joins TRBV11-3 to TRBJ2-7, with 7 bases identical to TRBD2. The ends lost 0 bases at V and 4 bases at J; junction bases unmatched: 18. CDR3 length equals 19 residues. The germline gives CDR1 SGHNT, CDR2 YENEEA. The CDR3 loop is CASSLDRWMGGVLRYEQYF. For the CDR3, the DNA is TGTGCCAGCAGCTTAGATCGCTGGATGGGGGGGGTACTTCGATACGAGCAGTACTTC.

V and J are TRBV19 and TRBJ1-4; D gene uncertain. The germline CDR1 and CDR2 sequences are LNHDA and SQIVND (reference sequence). Trimming stripped 5 bases from V and 4 bases from J, with 8 bases between. This CDR3 is 13 amino acids long. Here the CDR3 DNA reads TGTGCCAGTAGTGGATACAGTAATGAAAAACTGTTTTTT. Translating it yields CASSGYSNEKLFF.

Note on this clone: Other DNA sequences in the sample encode the same CDR3. V gene TRBV9 combines with J gene TRBJ2-5; D may be TRBD2 (5 bases). Trimming removed 0 bases at V and 2 bases at J, with 8 bases between. CDR1 is SGDLS, CDR2 YYNGEE, per germline. The CDR3 is made up of 14 amino acids. The CDR3 bases are TGTGCCAGCAGCGTAGAGGACTCACAAGAGACCCAGTACTTC. It specifies CASSVEDSQETQYF.

The chain links TRBV5-1 to TRBJ2-3; perhaps TRBD1 as D (6 bases). Deletions cut 2 bases from V and 0 bases from J, with 10 bases between. The CDR3 length is 15 residues. Germline V lookup: CDR1 SGHRS, CDR2 YFSETQ. In DNA, the CDR3 is TGCGCCAGCAGCTTCGGGACATCTAGCACAGATACGCAGTATTTT. Translated: CASSFGTSSTDTQYF.

The J gene is TRBJ1-5, the V gene TRBV7-2, with D possibly being TRBD1 (5 bases). Trimming left V 5 bases short and J 0 bases short, with 14 bases between. The CDR3 has 16 amino acids. Germline V gene lookup returns CDR1 SGHTA and CDR2 FQGNSA. The CDR3 sequence is CASSPWSGGSNQPQHF. DNA for the CDR3: TGTGCCAGCAGCCCTTGGAGCGGGGGTAGCAATCAGCCCCAGCATTTT.

The chain couples TRBV19 to TRBJ2-6; perhaps TRBD1 as D (5 bases). Deletions cut 6 bases from V and 3 bases from J, with 12 bases between. The CDR3 has 15 residues. In germline, CDR1 is LNHDA, CDR2 SQIVND (reference sequence). CDR3 in amino acids: CASSSTGFGANVLTF. In DNA form, the CDR3 reads TGTGCCAGTAGCTCCACAGGCTTTGGGGCCAACGTCCTGACTTTC.

Turning to this clone: Other DNA variants within this sample encode the same CDR3. The CDR3: CAWSVQGNQPQHF. The CDR3 coding sequence is TGTGCCTGGAGTGTACAAGGCAATCAGCCCCAGCATTTT. The chain combines TRBV30 with TRBJ1-5, with unresolved D. Germline V gene data show CDR1 as GTSNPN and CDR2 as SVGIG (reference sequence). The CDR3 consists of 13 residues. Between the trimmed V and J ends, which lost 0 bases and 2 bases, there was a span of 5 bases.

This sequence joins TRBV2 and TRBJ1-5, with D perhaps matching TRBD1 (5 bases). The germline CDR1 and CDR2 sequences are SNHLY and FYNNEI. The CDR3 has 15 residues. V lost 3 bases, J lost 6 bases, and 15 bases lay in between. The CDR3 loop is CASSEIAGNVQPQHF. The DNA of the CDR3 is TGTGCCAGCAGTGAGATAGCAGGGAACGTTCAGCCCCAGCATTTT.

The V call is TRBV11-3, the J call TRBJ2-7, with D tentatively TRBD1 (5 bases). Trimming took off 5 bases at V and 2 bases at J, with 10 bases between the two ends. From germline, CDR1 is SGHNT and CDR2 YENEEA. The CDR3 runs 13 residues. The CDR3 here is CASSLDRTYEQYF. As DNA, the CDR3 is TGTGCCAGCAGCCTCGACAGAACCTACGAGCAGTACTTC.

V usage is TRBV5-1 and J usage is TRBJ2-5; 12 nucleotides align to TRBD2. Germline CDR1 SGHRS, CDR2 YFSETQ. J gave up 0 bases and V 5 bases, and 11 bases lay outside the gene matches. The CDR3 loop spans 18 amino acids. The DNA for the CDR3 is TGCGCCAGCAGTTTCGGAAAGGGGACTAGCGGGTACCAAGAGACCCAGTACTTC. This translates into CASSFGKGTSGYQETQYF.

This rearrangement joins TRBV9 to TRBJ1-3; D is perhaps TRBD1 (5 bases). The CDR3 covers 14 residues. V shed 0 bases and J shed 3 bases, with 7 bases lying between them. Germline CDR1 SGDLS, CDR2 YYNGEE. The CDR3 DNA sequence: TGTGCCAGCAGCGTAGAAGGGGATGGAAACACCATATATTTT. Encoded protein: CASSVEGDGNTIYF.

This clone was seen more than once but under ten times. Other DNA sequences in the same sample also yield this CDR3. The chain joins TRBV2 to TRBJ1-5, with a tentative D call TRBD1 (6 bases). V was shortened by 8 bases and J by 0 bases, with 11 bases between the two germline ends. The germline V gene encodes CDR1 SNHLY and CDR2 FYNNEI. The CDR3 contains 14 residues. CDR3 bases: TGTGCCAGCTCGGACAGTTATAGCAATCAGCCCCAGCATTTT. Translated: CASSDSYSNQPQHF. Based on the CDR3 plus reference TRBV2 and TRBJ1-5, the full variable domain is EPEVTQTPSHQVTQMGQEVILRCVPISNHLYFYWYRQILGQKVEFLVSFYNNEISEKSEIFDDQFSVERPDGSNFTLKIRSTKLEDSAMYFCASSDSYSNQPQHFGDGTRLSIL.